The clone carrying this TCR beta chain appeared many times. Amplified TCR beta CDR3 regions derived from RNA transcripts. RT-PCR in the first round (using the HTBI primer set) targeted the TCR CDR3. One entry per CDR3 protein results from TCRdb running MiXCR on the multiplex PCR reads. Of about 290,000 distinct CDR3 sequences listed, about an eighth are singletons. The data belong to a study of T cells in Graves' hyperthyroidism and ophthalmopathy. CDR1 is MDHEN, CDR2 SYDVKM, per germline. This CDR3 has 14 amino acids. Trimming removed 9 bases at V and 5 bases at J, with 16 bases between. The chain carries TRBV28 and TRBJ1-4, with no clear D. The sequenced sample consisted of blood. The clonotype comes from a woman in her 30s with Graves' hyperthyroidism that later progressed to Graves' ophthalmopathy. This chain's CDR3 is CASRAAGANEKLFF. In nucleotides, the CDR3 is TGTGCCAGTCGGGCCGCAGGAGCAAATGAAAAACTGTTTTTT.